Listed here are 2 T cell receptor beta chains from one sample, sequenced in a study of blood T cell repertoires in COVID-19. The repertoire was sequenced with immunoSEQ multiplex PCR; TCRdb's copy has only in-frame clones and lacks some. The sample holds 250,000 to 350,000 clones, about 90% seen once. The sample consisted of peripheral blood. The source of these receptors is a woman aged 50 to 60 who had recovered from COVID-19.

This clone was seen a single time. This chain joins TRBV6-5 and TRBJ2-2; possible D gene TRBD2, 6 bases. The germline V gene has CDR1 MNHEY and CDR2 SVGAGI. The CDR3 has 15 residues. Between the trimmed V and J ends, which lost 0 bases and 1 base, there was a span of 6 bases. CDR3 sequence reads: CASSYSGGNTGELFF. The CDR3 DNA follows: TGTGCCAGCAGTTACTCGGGGGGGAACACCGGGGAGCTGTTTTTT.

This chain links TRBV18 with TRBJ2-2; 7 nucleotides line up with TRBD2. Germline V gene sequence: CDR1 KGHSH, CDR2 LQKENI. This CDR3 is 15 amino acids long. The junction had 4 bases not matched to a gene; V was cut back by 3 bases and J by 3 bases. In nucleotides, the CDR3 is TGTGCCAGCTCACCCCTGGCGGGAGACACCGGGGAGCTGTTTTTT. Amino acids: CASSPLAGDTGELFF.